A single sample gave rise to the 20 T cell receptor beta chains below, sequenced in a study of tissue T cells after allogeneic stem cell transplantation. Some clones are missing from TCRdb's copy, which holds only in-frame ones; the method was immunoSEQ multiplex PCR. The data contain more than 45,000 clones, 73% of them singletons. Sequencing was carried out using sorted cells pooled from one or two spleens. The source is a pool of C57BL/6 mice in good health.

This clone has a single count. The gene symbols are mouse symbols. The read comes to an end 1 residue before the CDR3 does, leaving the germline J gene to fill in the end. This chain uses TRBV13-2 with TRBJ1-1; D is uncertain. The CDR3 loop spans 13 amino acids. V was shortened by 2 bases and J by 4 bases, with 9 bases between the two germline ends. CDR1 and CDR2 from the germline V gene are NNHNN and SYGAGS (reference sequence). The CDR3 here is CASGDGEVTEVFF. The part of the CDR3 DNA that was read is TGTGCCAGCGGTGACGGGGAAGTCACAGAAGTCTTC.

Notes on this clone: Each gene name is a mouse one. The observed sequence ends 1 residue before the CDR3 terminus, with the missing tail filled in from the germline J gene. The chain carries TRBV13-3 and TRBJ2-3; D is unclear. CDR3 length: 14 amino acids. Per the germline V gene, CDR1 is NNHDY and CDR2 is SYVADS. V lost 4 bases, J lost 0 bases, and 9 bases lay in between. CDR3 region: CASSLWRSAETLYF. The covered CDR3 bases are TGTGCCAGCAGTCTCTGGCGTAGTGCAGAAACGCTGTAT.

To note about this clone: Here the gene names and germline are mouse. The read terminates 1 residue ahead of where the CDR3 ends, so the germline J gene completes it. This sequence joins TRBV3 and TRBJ1-1; D not certain. The V end lost 0 bases, the J end lost 1 base, and 3 bases lay between the germline ends. Germline V gene data show CDR1 as SNHLY and CDR2 as FYNGKV (reference sequence). The CDR3 is made up of 13 amino acids. CDR3 DNA (partial): TGTGCCAGCAGCTTAGCCGAAAACACAGAAGTCTTC. Amino acid sequence: CASSLAENTEVF. The whole CDR3 protein is CASSLAENTEVFF.

This clone was observed a few times. The gene names given are mouse names. The read ends 1 residue shy of where the CDR3 ends; the end is completed using the germline J gene. The rearrangement links TRBV17 to TRBJ2-7; 9 nucleotides line up with TRBD2. Looked up from germline, CDR1 is MNHDT and CDR2 is YYDKIL. The trim removed 2 bases at V and 3 bases at J, leaving 5 bases unmatched. The CDR3 is 15 residues long. The sequenced part of the CDR3 DNA is TGTGCTAGCAGTAGAAACGACTGGGGGAGCTATGAACAGTAC. Its translation: CASSRNDWGSYEQY. The complete CDR3 sequence is CASSRNDWGSYEQYF.

In regard to this clone: Gene and germline names: mouse. With the read ending 1 residue before the CDR3 end, the germline J gene is used to fill in that end. The chain couples TRBV5 to TRBJ1-1; 7 positions agree with TRBD1. The CDR3 totals 14 residues. Germline CDR1 reads LGHNA; CDR2 reads YNLKQL (reference sequence). Trimming cost V 1 base and J 1 base; bases outside gene matches: 0. The CDR3 DNA, read in part, is TGTGCCAGCAGCCAAGGGACAGGAAACACAGAAGTCTTC. It codes for CASSQGTGNTEVF. The whole CDR3 sequence reads CASSQGTGNTEVFF.

Of note for this clone: Gene names refer to mouse genes. The CDR3 extends 1 residue past the end of the read, so its final part is completed from the germline J gene. This chain connects TRBV13-2 to TRBJ2-7, with 12 bases lining up with TRBD2. Germline lookup yields CDR1 NNHNN and CDR2 SYGAGS (reference sequence). After removal of 4 bases from V and 1 base from J, the junction contained 3 bases not matched to a gene. The CDR3 is made up of 15 amino acids. CDR3 bases read: TGTGCCAGCGGTCCGGGACTGGGGGGTTCCTATGAACAGTAC. Amino acid sequence: CASGPGLGGSYEQY. From start to end, the CDR3 is CASGPGLGGSYEQYF.

In the case of this clone: All gene names here are mouse names. The read ends 1 residue shy of where the CDR3 ends; the end is completed using the germline J gene. The chain employs TRBV20 and TRBJ2-3, with D perhaps TRBD2 (6 bases). CDR3 length: 14 residues. Germline lookup yields CDR1 GFQATS and CDR2 STVNSAI. Trimming took off 0 bases at V and 1 base at J, with 8 bases between the two ends. CDR3 sequence: CGARDRGGAETLYF. The CDR3 bases that were read are TGTGGTGCTAGGGATCGGGGGGGTGCAGAAACGCTGTAT. Full variable domain (missing parts from reference TRBV20 and TRBJ2-3): GALVYQYPRRTICKSGTSMRMECQAVGFQATSVAWYRQSPQKTFELIALSTVNSAIKYEQNFTQEKFPISHPNLSFSSMTVLNAYLEDRGLYLCGARDRGGAETLYFGSGTRLTVL.

As concerns this clone: Gene names and germline refer to mouse. The DNA ends 1 residue before the CDR3 does, and the rest of the CDR3 is filled in from the germline J gene. The chain is built from TRBV26 and TRBJ2-2; 7 nucleotides line up with TRBD1. Germline V gene data show CDR1 as KGHPV and CDR2 as FQNQEV (reference sequence). The CDR3 sequence is 15 residues long. J was trimmed by 4 bases and V by 2 bases; bases with no gene match: 4. The sequenced CDR3 bases are TGTGCCAGCAGTCTGCCGACAGGGACCACCGGGCAGCTCTAC. Translating gives CASSLPTGTTGQLY. The complete CDR3 sequence is CASSLPTGTTGQLYF.

On this clone: The genes and germline here are from mouse. The DNA ends 1 residue before the CDR3 does, and the rest of the CDR3 is filled in from the germline J gene. The chain couples TRBV5 to TRBJ2-5, with 11 bases matching TRBD1. CDR1 and CDR2 from the germline V gene are LGHNA and YNLKQL (reference sequence). V lost 0 bases and J lost 5; bases outside the gene matches: 1. The CDR3 sequence is 15 residues long. CDR3 DNA (partial): TGTGCCAGCAGCCAAGATGGGACAGGGGGAGACACCCAGTAC. Encoded protein: CASSQDGTGGDTQY. The whole CDR3 protein is CASSQDGTGGDTQYF.

Concerning this clone itself: Gene labels here are mouse ones. The CDR3 end lies 1 residue beyond the end of the read and is filled in from the germline J gene. The chain carries TRBV1 and TRBJ2-4, with 7 bases lining up with TRBD2. Per the germline V gene, CDR1 is NSQYPW and CDR2 is LRSPGD (reference sequence). V was pared by 0 bases and J by 0 bases, with 3 bases of the junction left unmatched. CDR3 length: 16 residues. The CDR3 bases that were read are TGCACCTGCAGTGCAGACTGGGGGACTAGTCAAAACACCTTGTAC. It specifies CTCSADWGTSQNTLY. The complete CDR3 sequence is CTCSADWGTSQNTLYF.

Concerning this clone: The gene names here belong to mouse. Read data end 1 residue before the CDR3 end; the end is taken from the germline J gene. The V and J genes are TRBV16 and TRBJ2-1; D could derive from TRBD1 or TRBD2 (7 bases each). Trimming took off 1 base at V and 6 bases at J, with 16 bases between the two ends. Germline loops: CDR1 SGHSA, CDR2 FRNQAP. There are 16 residues in the CDR3. The sequenced part of the CDR3 DNA is TGTGCAAGCAGCTTAGGCGGCAGGGGGGGAGGTGCTGAGCAGTTC. As protein: CASSLGGRGGGAEQF. The CDR3 in full is CASSLGGRGGGAEQFF. The full variable domain, in which reference TRBV16 and TRBJ2-1 provide the parts outside the CDR3, is NAGVIQTPRHKVTGKGQEATLWCEPISGHSAVFWYRQTIVQGLEFLTYFRNQAPIDDSGMPKERFSAQMPNQSHSTLKIQSTQPQDSAVYLCASSLGGRGGGAEQFFGPGTRLTVL.

With regard to this clone: Here the gene names and germline are mouse. With the read ending 1 residue before the CDR3 end, the germline J gene is used to fill in that end. The chain joins TRBV31 to TRBJ1-4; 10 bases line up with TRBD1. Trimming cost V 5 bases and J 3 bases; bases outside gene matches: 3. This CDR3 spans 14 amino acids. Per germline, CDR1 GKSSPN and CDR2 SITVG. The covered CDR3 bases are TGTGCCTGGTTGACAGGGGGCGCCAACGAAAGATTATTT. It translates to CAWLTGGANERLF. The CDR3 reads in full as CAWLTGGANERLFF.

With respect to this clone: Gene names are the mouse ones. The CDR3 end is not reached by the read, which stops 1 residue before it; the germline J gene fills it in. The rearrangement links TRBV13-3 to TRBJ2-2; 8 bases match TRBD2. Per the germline V gene, CDR1 is NNHDY and CDR2 is SYVADS. Unmatched junction bases numbered 4, after V lost 0 bases and J lost 0 bases. This CDR3 has 17 residues. The part of the CDR3 DNA that was read is TGTGCCAGCAGTGATGCTGGGGGGCCCGCAAACACCGGGCAGCTCTAC. It encodes CASSDAGGPANTGQLY. The CDR3, in full, reads CASSDAGGPANTGQLYF.

Of note for this clone: Gene names are the mouse ones. Partial CDR3 DNA: TGCACCTGCAGTGCACGAGCAAACACCGGGCAGCTCTAC. Amino acid sequence: CTCSARANTGQLY. The CDR3, in full, reads CTCSARANTGQLYF. The chain couples TRBV1 to TRBJ2-2; no reliable D call. The read ends 1 residue early relative to the CDR3; the germline J gene fills the gap. Germline V lookup: CDR1 NSQYPW, CDR2 LRSPGD (reference sequence). V was trimmed by 2 bases and J by 0 bases, leaving 4 bases between them. The CDR3 runs to 14 residues.

This clone occurred once. Genes and germline are mouse. The CDR3 end lies 1 residue beyond the end of the read and is filled in from the germline J gene. This chain connects TRBV13-2 to TRBJ2-2; 9 bases match TRBD2. Unmatched junction bases numbered 5, after V lost 0 bases and J lost 2 bases. This CDR3 contains 17 residues. The V gene's germline CDR1 is NNHNN and CDR2 SYGAGS (reference sequence). The CDR3 region is CASGDAGGGGNTGQLYF. Partial CDR3 DNA: TGTGCCAGCGGTGATGCTGGGGGGGGCGGGAACACCGGGCAGCTCTAC.

This clone appeared a single time. Gene names refer to mouse genes. CDR3 loop: CASGDLGALNSPLYF. The CDR3 bases that were read are TGTGCCAGCGGTGATCTGGGGGCGCTGAATTCGCCCCTCTAC. The V gene is TRBV13-2, the J gene TRBJ1-6; D perhaps matches TRBD1 (6 bases). The sequenced fragment ends 1 residue before the CDR3 boundary, so the rest is inferred from the germline J gene. TRBJ1-6 is flagged as an ORF with uncertain function. Deletions cut 1 base from V and 7 bases from J, with 12 bases between. This CDR3 is built from 15 residues. Looked up from germline, CDR1 is NNHNN and CDR2 is SYGAGS (reference sequence).

To note about this clone: Gene names and germline refer to mouse. This specimen includes other DNA sequences encoding the same CDR3. CDR3 protein: CASSLGQYEQYF. Incomplete CDR3 DNA: TGTGCAAGCAGCTTAGGGCAGTATGAACAGTAC. V gene TRBV16 combines with J gene TRBJ2-7; D ambiguous. Read data end 1 residue before the CDR3 end; the end is taken from the germline J gene. This CDR3 region has 12 residues. V was cut by 1 base and J by 4 bases, with 5 bases left in between. Per germline, CDR1 SGHSA and CDR2 FRNQAP.

As for this clone: Germline and genes: mouse. The observed sequence ends 1 residue before the CDR3 terminus, with the missing tail filled in from the germline J gene. This chain links TRBV29 with TRBJ2-1; no clear D gene. V lost 5 bases and J 0 bases, leaving 8 bases between the germline ends. Germline lookup yields CDR1 MSHET and CDR2 SYDVDS. The CDR3 loop spans 14 amino acids. Partial CDR3 DNA: TGTGCTAGCAGTCTCAGGCTTAACTATGCTGAGCAGTTC. Protein product: CASSLRLNYAEQF. The CDR3, in full, reads CASSLRLNYAEQFF.

In this sample, this clone turned up a few times. Any gene name here is a mouse gene name. The read terminates 1 residue ahead of where the CDR3 ends, so the germline J gene completes it. V is TRBV29 and J is TRBJ2-7, with a possible D match to TRBD1 (5 bases). The V end was cut by 6 bases, the J end by 4 bases, with 7 bases between. The germline CDR1 and CDR2 sequences are MSHET and SYDVDS. The CDR3 covers 11 residues. The CDR3 DNA, read in part, is TGTGCTAGCAGAGGACAATATGAACAGTAC. This sequence encodes CASRGQYEQY. The full CDR3 protein reads CASRGQYEQYF.

A remark on this clone: The listed genes are named as in mouse. The read gets to within 1 residue of the CDR3 end, and the germline J gene fills in the rest. The chain employs TRBV1 and TRBJ2-3, with 10 nucleotides matching TRBD1. The J segment lost 0 bases and the V segment lost 0 bases, leaving 3 bases of the junction unmatched. The CDR3 sequence is 17 residues long. CDR1 NSQYPW and CDR2 LRSPGD come from the germline V gene (reference sequence). The covered CDR3 bases are TGCACCTGCAGTGCAGAGACAGGGGGCCTTAGTGCAGAAACGCTGTAT. This translates into CTCSAETGGLSAETLY. The complete CDR3 protein is CTCSAETGGLSAETLYF. Combining the CDR3 with reference TRBV1 and TRBJ2-3 gives the whole variable domain VTLLEQNPRWRLVPRGQAVNLRCILKNSQYPWMSWYQQDLQKQLQWLFTLRSPGDKEVKSLPGADYLATRVTDTELRLQVANMSQGRTLYCTCSAETGGLSAETLYFGSGTRLTVL.